Following are 20 T cell receptor beta chains from one sample sequenced in a study of blood T cell repertoires in COVID-19 (dated by TCRdb to 2018 to 2020). Library prep was done by the immunoSEQ multiplex PCR assay. The table was pulled from immuneACCESS by TCRdb, which kept in-frame rearrangements only. Such tables lose some clones; where checked, under half of the loss comes from unresolved V genes, and the rest has no known cause. For this sample the table gives around 160,000 clones, of which approximately 83% were detected only once. The ten largest clones represent nearly 8.5% of the sample. The sequenced sample consisted of peripheral blood. Receptors originate from a man between 60 and 70 years old with acute or convalescent COVID-19.

The V and J genes are TRBV2 and TRBJ2-7, with 10 bases aligning to TRBD1. CDR1 SNHLY and CDR2 FYNNEI come from the germline V gene. The ends lost 6 bases at V and 6 bases at J; junction bases unmatched: 5. There are 13 residues in the CDR3. In DNA form, the CDR3 reads TGTGCCAGCAGCTTTGGGGACAGGGGCGAGCAGTACTTC. It is translated as CASSFGDRGEQYF. Drawing the rest from reference TRBV2 and TRBJ2-7, the complete variable domain is EPEVTQTPSHQVTQMGQEVILRCVPISNHLYFYWYRQILGQKVEFLVSFYNNEISEKSEIFDDQFSVERPDGSNFTLKIRSTKLEDSAMYFCASSFGDRGEQYFGPGTRLTVT.

J is TRBJ1-2 and V is TRBV9; D call uncertain. V shed 0 bases and J shed 8 bases, with 20 bases lying between them. CDR1 is SGDLS, CDR2 YYNGEE, per germline. CDR3 length: 16 amino acids. CDR3 residues: CASSVAGALGLEGYTF. As DNA, the CDR3 is TGTGCCAGCAGCGTAGCGGGAGCATTGGGCCTCGAGGGCTACACCTTC.

This sequence joins TRBV28 and TRBJ1-5; 9 bases are a match to TRBD1. There are 16 residues in the CDR3. Per germline, CDR1 MDHEN and CDR2 SYDVKM. Trimming cost V 7 bases and J 4 bases; bases outside gene matches: 11. The CDR3 reads CASINGQGRRNQPQHF. DNA for the CDR3: TGTGCCAGCATAAACGGACAGGGGAGGCGTAATCAGCCCCAGCATTTT.

The chain is built from TRBV29-1 and TRBJ2-1, with TRBD2 identical over 13 bases. V was clipped by 4 bases and J by 4 bases; unmatched bases: 1. Germline CDR1 is SQVTM and CDR2 is ANQGSEA. The CDR3 totals 14 residues. In DNA form, the CDR3 reads TGCAGCGTTGGGACTAGCGGGGGATACAATGAGCAGTTCTTC. Translation: CSVGTSGGYNEQFF.

The chain links TRBV19 to TRBJ1-5; possibly TRBD1 for D (5 bases). There are 15 residues in the CDR3. In germline, CDR1 is LNHDA, CDR2 SQIVND (reference sequence). Trimming took off 6 bases at V and 1 base at J, with 13 bases between the two ends. The CDR3 bases are TGTGCCAGTAGCACCCGGGGGGGGAGCAATCAGCCCCAGCATTTT. As protein: CASSTRGGSNQPQHF.

The chain recombines TRBV7-4 with TRBJ1-4; tentatively, D is TRBD1 (6 bases). The V gene's germline CDR1 is SGHVT and CDR2 SQSDAQ. The CDR3 consists of 17 residues. The V end was cut by 6 bases, the J end by 8 bases, with 25 bases between. CDR3 nucleotide sequence: TGTGCCAGCAGACCTTTTTCACAGGGCTACGAGGAAGAAAAACTGTTTTTT. Its translation is CASRPFSQGYEEEKLFF.

V is TRBV28 and J is TRBJ2-5; the D is unclear. V gave up 4 bases and J gave up 1 base, with 10 bases separating them. This CDR3 spans 14 amino acids. Germline V gene lookup returns CDR1 MDHEN and CDR2 SYDVKM. CDR3 coding DNA: TGTGCCAGCAGTTCGCGAAGAGTCCAAGAGACCCAGTACTTC. As protein: CASSSRRVQETQYF.

The chain is built from TRBV20-1 and TRBJ2-7, with D tentatively TRBD2 (5 bases). There are 16 residues in the CDR3. CDR1 is DFQATT and CDR2 is SNEGSKA in the germline V gene (reference sequence). With 3 bases removed from V and 0 bases from J, the gap between germline ends came to 18 bases. The CDR3 loop is CSASLEGERSSYEQYF. Here the CDR3 DNA reads TGCAGTGCTAGTCTAGAGGGTGAGAGAAGCTCCTACGAGCAGTACTTC.

V is TRBV27 and J is TRBJ2-5; D perhaps matches TRBD2 (5 bases). This CDR3 comprises 15 residues. Germline V CDR1 and CDR2: MNHEY, SMNVEV (reference sequence). Trimming left V 2 bases short and J 6 bases short, with 16 bases between. CDR3 DNA: TGTGCCAGCAGTTTAATGGTGGGCGGGCTGAAGACCCAGTACTTC. This encodes CASSLMVGGLKTQYF.

The chain joins TRBV18 to TRBJ1-1, with 7 nucleotides matching TRBD1. The CDR3 consists of 16 residues. Germline trimming cut 6 bases from V and 1 base from J; bases unmatched to any gene: 11. Germline V gene lookup returns CDR1 KGHSH and CDR2 LQKENI. The DNA for the CDR3 is TGTGCCAGCTCGCTTTTCACCGGGACAGCGAACACTGAAGCTTTCTTT. Translated, it gives CASSLFTGTANTEAFF.

The chain uses TRBV7-8 and TRBJ2-2, with D possibly TRBD2 on 6 matching bases. CDR1 SGHVS and CDR2 FQNEAQ come from the germline V gene. This CDR3 contains 13 residues. V shed 1 base and J shed 6 bases, with 6 bases lying between them. CDR3 DNA: TGTGCCAGCAGCTTAGGGGAGGCCGGGGAGCTGTTTTTT. This codes for CASSLGEAGELFF.

The genes are TRBV20-1 and TRBJ2-5; D gene unclear. The CDR3 consists of 13 residues. Germline CDR1 DFQATT, CDR2 SNEGSKA (reference sequence). V gave up 3 bases and J gave up 5 bases, with 13 bases separating them. The chain's CDR3 is CSASARYMETQYF. DNA for the CDR3: TGCAGTGCTAGTGCCAGATATATGGAGACCCAGTACTTC.

This chain connects TRBV6-5 to TRBJ1-2; 9 bases are shared with TRBD1. There are 14 residues in the CDR3. V lost 5 bases to trimming and J lost 7 bases; unmatched junction nucleotides: 8. Germline CDR1 and CDR2: MNHEY and SVGAGI. The CDR3 region is CASSPPGQGFGYTF. CDR3 DNA sequence: TGTGCCAGCAGTCCTCCGGGACAGGGCTTTGGCTACACCTTC.

The CDR3 region is CAGGDGANVLTF. The CDR3 DNA reads as TGTGCCGGCGGGGATGGGGCCAACGTCCTGACTTTC. The chain uses TRBV6-5 and TRBJ2-6, with a tentative D call TRBD2 (6 bases). Germline assignment: CDR1 MNHEY and CDR2 SVGAGI. The germline V and J ends were trimmed by 11 bases and 3 bases, with 8 bases remaining between them. The CDR3 runs to 12 residues.

This rearrangement joins TRBV28 to TRBJ1-3, with D possibly being TRBD1 (6 bases). Germline CDR1 MDHEN, CDR2 SYDVKM. CDR3 length equals 14 residues. V dropped 2 bases and J dropped 4 bases, with 9 bases sitting between them. CDR3 DNA sequence: TGTGCCAGCAGTTTAGTACAGGGAGGAAACACCATATATTTT. This encodes CASSLVQGGNTIYF.

V and J are TRBV24-1 and TRBJ2-2; 8 bases line up with TRBD2. Trimming removed 5 bases from V and 7 bases from J; junction bases left unmatched: 5. Germline lookup yields CDR1 KGHDR and CDR2 SFDVKD. CDR3 size: 14 residues. In DNA form, the CDR3 reads TGTGCCACCAGTGGCACGGGGGGGAGCGGGGAGCTGTTTTTT. This sequence encodes CATSGTGGSGELFF.

The chain combines TRBV10-3 with TRBJ2-3; no clear D. Trimming took 0 bases from V and 7 from J, leaving 5 bases between them. The germline V gene encodes CDR1 ENHRY and CDR2 SYGVKD. The CDR3 is made up of 12 amino acids. In DNA, the CDR3 is TGTGCCATCAGTGAGTCGACTTATACGCAGTATTTT. Translating it yields CAISESTYTQYF.

This clone came up once. The J gene is TRBJ2-2, the V gene TRBV3-1 (or the pseudogene TRBV3-2); 13 bases are a match to TRBD2. Germline V gives CDR1 LGHDT, CDR2 YNNKEL (reference sequence). The CDR3 totals 19 residues. The junction had 8 bases not matched to a gene; V was cut back by 4 bases and J by 0 bases. The CDR3 sequence is CASSRGLAGVVANTGELFF. DNA of the CDR3: TGTGCCAGCAGCCGTGGACTAGCGGGAGTGGTCGCGAACACCGGGGAGCTGTTTTTT.

CDR3: CASSPPGGSAWVEQYF. CDR3 nucleotides: TGTGCCAGCAGTCCCCCGGGGGGTAGCGCATGGGTCGAGCAGTACTTC. The chain joins TRBV28 to TRBJ2-7; TRBD2 agrees at 7 bases. V lost 5 bases to trimming and J lost 6 bases; unmatched junction nucleotides: 16. The CDR3 is 16 residues long. The germline CDR1 and CDR2 sequences are MDHEN and SYDVKM.

This chain links TRBV28 with TRBJ2-1; D possibly corresponds to TRBD1 (5 bases). The CDR3 has 12 residues. Per germline, CDR1 MDHEN and CDR2 SYDVKM. Trimming removed 10 bases from V and 13 bases from J, with 20 bases in between. The CDR3: CATTPRSDRQFF. In DNA, the CDR3 is TGTGCCACTACCCCGAGAAGCGACAGACAGTTCTTC.